The 16 T cell receptor beta chains in this list originate from one sample, sequenced in a study of CD8 T cells in ankylosing spondylitis. MiXCR was run by TCRdb on the 5' RACE reads, yielding one entry per CDR3 protein. The data show some 150,000 distinct CDR3 sequences, under 45% seen once. Sequenced sample: synovial fluid, either unsorted or a sorted T cell fraction (not recorded which). Source of these receptors: a male donor with ankylosing spondylitis.

This clonotype was recorded a few times. V is TRBV12-3 or TRBV12-4 and J is TRBJ1-2; perhaps TRBD1 as D (5 bases). Deletions cut 4 bases from V and 2 bases from J, with 8 bases between. The CDR3 sequence is 13 residues long. As DNA, the CDR3 is TGTGCCAGCAGTTCGACAGACAACTATGGCTACACCTTC. Translated: CASSSTDNYGYTF.

DNA for the CDR3: TGTGCCAGTAGTTCTCCGCCCAGCGGGACCTACGAGCAGTACTTC. As protein: CASSSPPSGTYEQYF. The V call is TRBV19, the J call TRBJ2-7; 7 nucleotides align to TRBD2. V dropped 5 bases and J dropped 2; count of bases not matched to a gene: 9. The CDR3 contains 15 residues. In germline, CDR1 is LNHDA, CDR2 SQIVND (reference sequence).

The rearrangement uses TRBV20-1 and TRBJ2-1; perhaps TRBD2 as D (6 bases). Germline lookup yields CDR1 DFQATT and CDR2 SNEGSKA (reference sequence). V shed 2 bases and J shed 5 bases, with 28 bases lying between them. The CDR3 covers 19 residues. The CDR3 nucleotides read TGCAGTGCTAGAAACGTGAGACTAGTCGTCAGGGCGGGGCACAATGAGCAGTTCTTC. Translating it yields CSARNVRLVVRAGHNEQFF.

The rearrangement links TRBV9 to TRBJ2-7; no reliable D call. Germline loops: CDR1 SGDLS, CDR2 YYNGEE. Trimming took 2 bases from V and 1 from J, leaving 10 bases between them. The CDR3 extends over 14 amino acids. The CDR3 DNA is TGTGCCAGCAGCGTGTACGACGGGTCCTACGAGCAGTACTTC. As protein: CASSVYDGSYEQYF.

A few counts support this clonotype. This chain uses TRBV28 with TRBJ2-3, with TRBD1 as a possible D gene (5 bases). The CDR3 is 15 amino acids. Germline CDR1 reads MDHEN; CDR2 reads SYDVKM. Trimming removed 6 bases from V and 3 bases from J, with 16 bases in between. CDR3 DNA sequence: TGTGCCAGCAGGGCCAGGGATGTTGGTACAGATACGCAGTATTTT. It codes for CASRARDVGTDTQYF.

The chain uses TRBV9 and TRBJ2-7; the D call may be TRBD1 or TRBD2 (6 bases each). The ends were cut back, 5 bases at V and 6 bases at J, with 15 bases in the middle. Germline loops: CDR1 SGDLS, CDR2 YYNGEE. CDR3 size: 13 residues. The CDR3 sequence is CASSEGGGFEQYF. CDR3 nucleotide sequence: TGTGCCAGCAGTGAAGGAGGGGGGTTCGAGCAGTACTTC.

This clonotype was seen many times. This chain connects TRBV20-1 to TRBJ2-7, with D unresolved. The CDR3 has 11 residues. Germline lookup yields CDR1 DFQATT and CDR2 SNEGSKA (reference sequence). Trimming pared 7 bases from V and 0 bases from J, leaving 7 bases between. CDR3 coding DNA: TGCAGTGTCCCATTCTCCTACGAGCAGTACTTC. Protein sequence: CSVPFSYEQYF.

This chain connects TRBV29-1 to TRBJ2-7; tentative D call: TRBD1 (6 bases). V gave up 7 bases and J gave up 2 bases, with 21 bases separating them. This CDR3 has 15 amino acids. In germline, CDR1 is SQVTM, CDR2 ANQGSEA. The CDR3 loop is CSALDQGIPPYEQYF. As DNA, the CDR3 is TGCAGCGCGCTAGACCAGGGGATACCTCCCTACGAGCAGTACTTC.

This clonotype was observed a handful of times. V is TRBV10-3 and J is TRBJ2-7; 7 bases fit TRBD2. After removal of 2 bases from V and 3 bases from J, the junction contained 10 bases not matched to a gene. The CDR3 contains 16 residues. Germline V gives CDR1 ENHRY, CDR2 SYGVKD. This chain's CDR3 is CAISEGGGSTGYEQYF. As DNA, the CDR3 is TGTGCCATCAGTGAGGGGGGGGGGAGCACCGGCTACGAGCAGTACTTC.

The chain joins TRBV24-1 to TRBJ2-5; D is perhaps TRBD2 (6 bases). This CDR3 is 13 amino acids long. Trimming cost V 6 bases and J 2 bases, with 9 bases left between them. Germline CDR1 and CDR2: KGHDR and SFDVKD. CDR3 amino acids: CATSLGGQETQYF. The DNA for the CDR3 is TGTGCCACCAGTTTGGGGGGACAAGAGACCCAGTACTTC.

In this sample, this clonotype turned up a few times. V usage is TRBV11-1 and J usage is TRBJ2-5, with 12 bases that match TRBD2. Germline assignment: CDR1 SGHAT and CDR2 FQDESV (reference sequence). The CDR3 totals 18 residues. Trimming removed 5 bases from V and 0 bases from J; junction bases left unmatched: 10. The CDR3 DNA reads as TGTGCCAGCAGCCCTTGGACTAGCGGGAAAAAGTACCAAGAGACCCAGTACTTC. Translating it yields CASSPWTSGKKYQETQYF.

The V gene is TRBV7-9, the J gene TRBJ2-1, with 8 bases identical to TRBD2. J was trimmed by 7 bases and V by 1 base; bases with no gene match: 6. CDR1 is SEHNR and CDR2 is FQNEAQ in the germline V gene (reference sequence). The CDR3 runs to 15 residues. CDR3 in DNA: TGTGCCAGCAGCTTAGTGCGGGAGGTCTGGAATGAGCAGTTCTTC. Translation gives CASSLVREVWNEQFF.

The chain combines TRBV19 with TRBJ2-1; D uncertain. CDR3 length: 17 amino acids. V was clipped by 0 bases and J by 2 bases, with 14 bases between them. In germline, CDR1 is LNHDA, CDR2 SQIVND (reference sequence). Here the CDR3 reads CASSIDLFAGTYNEQFF. CDR3 bases: TGTGCCAGTAGTATAGATCTATTCGCTGGGACCTACAATGAGCAGTTCTTC.

This chain joins TRBV7-9 and TRBJ2-1; D is uncertain. This CDR3 contains 13 residues. Germline CDR1 and CDR2: SEHNR and FQNEAQ (reference sequence). With 8 bases removed from V and 9 bases from J, the gap between germline ends came to 17 bases. The CDR3 region is CASPLGRAGEQFF. The CDR3 DNA reads as TGTGCCAGCCCATTGGGAAGGGCAGGTGAGCAGTTCTTC.

The V gene is TRBV6-1, the J gene TRBJ2-2; TRBD1 is a possible D gene (6 bases). Germline lookup yields CDR1 MNHNS and CDR2 SASEGT. The CDR3 extends over 15 amino acids. V gave up 6 bases and J gave up 2 bases, with 13 bases separating them. The CDR3 spells CASSPGTPNTGELFF. CDR3 in DNA: TGTGCCAGCAGCCCCGGGACACCTAACACCGGGGAGCTGTTTTTT.

The chain joins TRBV28 to TRBJ2-3, with 8 positions matching TRBD1. Losses at the gene ends were 3 bases for V and 6 bases for J; bases not matched to a gene: 17. Looked up from germline, CDR1 is MDHEN and CDR2 is SYDVKM. The CDR3 totals 18 residues. The CDR3 nucleotides are TGTGCCAGCAGTTTCCCTATCAGGACAGGGACACCGGCGGATACGCAGTATTTT. This codes for CASSFPIRTGTPADTQYF.